The TCR beta chain described here comes from a study of blood T cell repertoires in COVID-19. How the authors handled the data: Reference gene primer amplification gave nucleated cell count estimates. Clones were read by immunoSEQ multiplex PCR, and TCRdb kept only the in-frame ones, dropping some. That table furnishes V, J and clone size, whereas the DNA furnished D and trimming. The sample gives tens of thousands of clones, approximately 86% of which show up once; about 1.1% is in the top ten. Germline V gene data show CDR1 as LGHNT and CDR2 as FRNRAP. Trimming removed 1 base from V and 6 bases from J, with 12 bases in between. The CDR3 covers 14 residues.

The sequenced sample was peripheral blood. V and J are TRBV12-5 and TRBJ1-2, with D unclear. The receptor comes from a man aged 40-49 years with acute or convalescent COVID-19. CDR3 DNA: TGTGCTAGTGGTTTGGATCCAGCGCATAATGGCTACACCTTC. Protein product: CASGLDPAHNGYTF.